This T cell receptor (beta chain) was recovered during a study of cytomegalovirus exposure and HLA in healthy donors. The table lists this clone with a few counts. Its cognate antigen is unknown. Use of 60 Vbeta and 13 Jbeta primers characterized the PCR. Sequenced by immunoSEQ multiplex PCR; TCRdb stores in-frame clones only, minus some. This sample has some 110,000 clones, with about 76% found just once. Whole-study findings and limits: Researchers counted around 160 TCR beta chains as cytomegalovirus-associated. Among the sequence variants, a highly shared cluster was likely an artifact of sequencing.

V shed 0 bases and J 5 bases; nucleotides not matched to a gene: 4. CDR3 size: 15 residues. Germline V gene sequence: CDR1 SGHRS, CDR2 YFSETQ. This TCR derives from a man aged 25-40 years in good health and CMV-seropositive. J is TRBJ1-5 and V is TRBV5-1, with 8 nucleotides matching TRBD1. Sequencing was carried out using PBMCs. The CDR3 DNA sequence: TGCGCCAGCAGCTTGGGACAGGGGCCTGATCAGCCCCAGCATTTT. This gives the protein CASSLGQGPDQPQHF.